This T cell receptor beta chain originates from a study of blood T cells in healthy people across ages (dated by TCRdb to the mid-2010s). About the study as a whole: Template switching captured roughly one uniquely barcoded TCR beta cDNA molecule per two T cells in model experiments. Four age groups were formed from the donors: young (average around 15 years), middle-aged (around 39), aged (about 62) and long-lived (roughly 88). The study analyzed two additional independent replicas of 1 million unique cDNA reads from the same blood draw for two donors, one aged 18 to 30 and one aged 80 or older. To track age-related changes in TCR beta repertoire diversity, the study relied on deep sequencing normalized with unique cDNA molecular identifiers. Donors of different ages were randomly distributed across sequencing lanes to avoid experimental bias.

The donors were roughly 38 Caucasian individuals from Russia, aged 6 to 90 years, who were systemically healthy. Each donor gave about 9.7 milliliters of peripheral blood, drawn into EDTA-treated Vacutainer tubes. PBMCs were isolated by Ficoll-Paque density-gradient centrifugation, with at least 7 million obtained per sample. Trizol reagent was used to extract total RNA from PBMCs, with at least 5.5 micrograms per sample. The percentages of naive CD45RAhigh/CD27high T cells were determined by flow cytometry on a PBMC aliquot from every donor. Points the paper makes about the study in general: As age increased, observed TCR beta diversity per million T cells dropped in a roughly linear way, and a significant reduction was already evident by age 40. Total diversity estimates from one million sequenced T cells were considered lower bounds and underestimates. A strong correlation was found between observed TCR beta diversity and the percentage of naive T cells measured by flow cytometry. Because the CMV infection status of the donors was unknown, age-related changes in expanded clonotypes may potentially have been confounded. Conclusive comparison of naive and antigen-experienced compartments was prevented by the profiling of bulk unsorted PBMCs. Compared with the aged group, more naive CD4+ T cells, fewer expanded clones and increased TCR diversity were shown by the long-lived group, suggesting age selection.

The V and J ends are trimmed by 3 bases and 5 bases, leaving 4 bases between them. Looking up the germline V gene yields CDR1 ENHRY and CDR2 SYGVKD. Taken from cysteine to phenylalanine, the CDR3 has 11 residues. Kept here is only the CDR3 DNA, which spans 33 bases and is read in frame from base 1. To prepare the library, 5' RACE was applied. The sequencing machine was an Illumina HiSeq 2500. The second PCR ran for about 6 to 12 cycles and used a J-beta primer mix along with a sample-barcoded 5' primer. A unique molecular identifier was introduced onto each TCR beta cDNA molecule by a template-switch 5' adaptor carrying 12 random nucleotides. At least 2.5 million CDR3-containing paired-end reads were obtained from each sample. First-strand cDNA was synthesized from all RNA with the Mint cDNA synthesis kit, primed by a TRBC-specific oligonucleotide. Following uracil-DNA glycosylase treatment, all cDNA underwent a first 18-cycle PCR with the universal primers M1SS and BC2_uni_R. Per the original workflow: For normalization, 1 million high-quality reads were randomly selected from each sample, with every read carrying a distinct molecular identifier. Reads with shared molecular identifiers were discarded instead of being binned into consensus sequences. MiTCR, set to a Q25 quality threshold and the strictest error-elimination algorithm, was used for CDR3 identification, clonotype clustering and error correction. A nonparametric unseen species model with Euler transformation was used to estimate lower-bound total TCR beta diversity. Through fastp at Q25 and MiXCR, TCRdb rebuilt clones from the public reads, retaining in-frame beta chains. Here each entry gathers all rows of one CDR3 protein and keeps the most common genes and DNA. None of the V and J calls come from the authors' own analysis; TCRdb made them. This sample has 660,000 or so distinct CDR3 sequences in its table, and 45% to 65% of those were observed once. The ten largest clones capture 35% to 40% of the sample.

On this clonotype: The antigen it binds to is not known. The sample holds no much larger clone one base away, and base qualities are not on file.

This TCR came from a man aged 60 to 75 in good health. The receptor chain draws on TRBV10-3 and TRBJ1-1; no confident D gene assignment can be made. Material: blood. The sequenced DNA: TGTGCCATCAGTGATACTACTGAAGCTTTCTTT. This codes for CAISDTTEAFF.